Below, 6 T cell receptor beta chains from the same sample are listed, as sequenced in a study of OX40 agonist ivuxolimab in advanced cancers. The repertoire was sequenced with immunoSEQ multiplex PCR; TCRdb's copy has only in-frame clones and lacks some. The sample has 30,000 to 35,000 clones; approximately 90% are singletons. The material sequenced was CD4+ or CD8+ T cells sorted from blood, taken in a trial of the OX40 agonist ivuxolimab. The receptor source for this set is an adult with an advanced solid tumor such as melanoma, head and neck, liver or kidney cancer.

The chain recombines TRBV7-6 with TRBJ2-2, with D unclear. Germline V gene lookup returns CDR1 SGHVS and CDR2 FNYEAQ. This CDR3 spans 12 amino acids. Trimming shortened V by 2 bases and J by 7 bases, and 5 bases separated the two germline ends. CDR3 bases: TGTGCCAGCAGCTTAATCGGCGGGGAGCTGTTTTTT. Its translation: CASSLIGGELFF.

The chain links TRBV19 to TRBJ1-5; D not certain. Germline V lookup: CDR1 LNHDA, CDR2 SQIVND (reference sequence). CDR3 length: 15 amino acids. Deletions cut 5 bases from V and 0 bases from J, with 11 bases between. Here the CDR3 reads CASSAGVGSNQPQHF. The CDR3 bases are TGTGCCAGTAGTGCCGGGGTTGGTAGCAATCAGCCCCAGCATTTT.

The genes are TRBV7-9 and TRBJ2-7; D gene ambiguous. Trimming pared 5 bases from V and 1 base from J, leaving 9 bases between. Germline V gives CDR1 SEHNR, CDR2 FQNEAQ (reference sequence). This CDR3 is built from 13 residues. The CDR3 DNA follows: TGTGCCAGCAGCCCAACCGGGTCCTACGAGCAGTACTTC. Translation gives CASSPTGSYEQYF.

This chain connects TRBV11-2 to TRBJ1-5, with D unresolved. This CDR3 comprises 16 residues. V lost 6 bases and J lost 9, with 24 bases in between. Germline V gene sequence: CDR1 SGHAT, CDR2 FQNNGV. The CDR3 DNA reads TGTGCCAGCAGTCCAGGAATGGGCACCCATGAGGGGCCCCAGCATTTT. It codes for CASSPGMGTHEGPQHF. Complete variable domain (other parts from reference TRBV11-2 and TRBJ1-5): EAGVAQSPRYKIIEKRQSVAFWCNPISGHATLYWYQQILGQGPKLLIQFQNNGVVDDSQLPKDRFSAERLKGVDSTLKIQPAKLEDSAVYLCASSPGMGTHEGPQHFGDGTRLSIL.

V and J are TRBV9 and TRBJ2-3; 9 bases are shared with TRBD2. The CDR3 sequence is 16 residues long. Germline CDR1 SGDLS, CDR2 YYNGEE. With 4 bases clipped from V and 4 bases from J, the junction kept 10 bases outside the gene matches. The CDR3 loop reads CASSISGTSRADTQYF. CDR3 sequence (DNA): TGTGCCAGCAGCATCTCCGGGACTAGCAGGGCAGATACGCAGTATTTT.

This rearrangement joins TRBV19 to TRBJ1-1; a possible D gene is TRBD1 (5 bases). Germline V gene data show CDR1 as LNHDA and CDR2 as SQIVND (reference sequence). Trimming pared 3 bases from V and 11 bases from J, leaving 10 bases between. The CDR3 is 11 residues long. CDR3 sequence reads: CASSISGWAFF. The DNA of the CDR3 is TGTGCCAGTAGTATTTCAGGGTGGGCTTTCTTT. Full variable domain (missing parts from reference TRBV19 and TRBJ1-1): DGGITQSPKYLFRKEGQNVTLSCEQNLNHDAMYWYRQDPGQGLRLIYYSQIVNDFQKGDIAEGYSVSREKKESFPLTVTSAQKNPTAFYLCASSISGWAFFGQGTRLTVV.